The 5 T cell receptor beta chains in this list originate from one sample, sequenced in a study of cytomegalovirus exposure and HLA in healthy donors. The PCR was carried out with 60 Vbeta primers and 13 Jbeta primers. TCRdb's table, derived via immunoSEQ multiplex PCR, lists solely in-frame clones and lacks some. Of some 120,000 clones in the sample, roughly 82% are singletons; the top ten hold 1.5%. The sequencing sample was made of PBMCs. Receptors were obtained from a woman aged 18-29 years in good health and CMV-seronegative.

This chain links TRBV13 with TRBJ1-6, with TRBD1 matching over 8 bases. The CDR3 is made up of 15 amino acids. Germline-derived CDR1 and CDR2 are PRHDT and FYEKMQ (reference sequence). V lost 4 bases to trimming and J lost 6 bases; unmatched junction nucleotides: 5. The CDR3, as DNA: TGTGCCAGCAGCTCACAGGGGGTAACTAATTCACCCCTCCACTTT. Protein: CASSSQGVTNSPLHF. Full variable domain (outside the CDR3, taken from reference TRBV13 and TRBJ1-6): AAGVIQSPRHLIKEKRETATLKCYPIPRHDTVYWYQQGPGQDPQFLISFYEKMQSDKGSIPDRFSAQQFSDYHSELNMSSLELGDSALYFCASSSQGVTNSPLHFGNGTRLTVT.

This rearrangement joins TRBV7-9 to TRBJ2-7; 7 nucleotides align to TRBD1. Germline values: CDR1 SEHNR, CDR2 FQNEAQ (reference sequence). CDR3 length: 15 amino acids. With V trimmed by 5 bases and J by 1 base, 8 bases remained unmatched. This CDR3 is CASSQPPGQSYEQYF. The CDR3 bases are TGTGCCAGCAGCCAGCCCCCGGGACAGTCCTACGAGCAGTACTTC.

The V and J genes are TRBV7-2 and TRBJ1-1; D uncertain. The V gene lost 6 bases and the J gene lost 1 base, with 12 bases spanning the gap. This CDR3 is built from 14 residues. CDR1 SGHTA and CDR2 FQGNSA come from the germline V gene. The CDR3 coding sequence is TGTGCCAGCAGTCTTGGGCTAAGGAACACTGAAGCTTTCTTT. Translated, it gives CASSLGLRNTEAFF.

CDR3 loop: CASSQQLVTGLNTEAFF. The CDR3 coding sequence is TGTGCCAGCAGCCAACAGTTGGTGACAGGGCTGAACACTGAAGCTTTCTTT. The chain couples TRBV13 to TRBJ1-1; TRBD1 aligns across 7 bases. There are 17 residues in the CDR3. CDR1 is PRHDT and CDR2 is FYEKMQ in the germline V gene (reference sequence). With 5 bases clipped from V and 0 bases from J, the junction kept 12 bases outside the gene matches.

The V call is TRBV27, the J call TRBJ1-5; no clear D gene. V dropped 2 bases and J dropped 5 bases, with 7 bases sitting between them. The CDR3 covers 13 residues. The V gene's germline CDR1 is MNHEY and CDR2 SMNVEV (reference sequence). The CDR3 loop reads CASSLRGHQPQHF. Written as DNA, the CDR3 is TGTGCCAGCAGTTTACGAGGGCATCAGCCCCAGCATTTT.